This TCR beta chain was documented in a study of cytomegalovirus exposure and HLA in healthy donors. About the research overall: Of the donors genotyped, approximately 410 in all, about 80% fell in the Caucasian-associated ancestry cluster.

V lost 3 bases to trimming and J lost 3 bases, with 18 bases between them. In germline, CDR1 is MNHEY, CDR2 SMNVEV (reference sequence). This CDR3 region has 16 residues. PCR involved 60 Vbeta and 13 Jbeta primers. Sequenced by immunoSEQ multiplex PCR; TCRdb stores in-frame clones only, minus some. Here the sample spans over 150,000 clones, approximately 67% being singletons. General study points: Information on immune exposure was restricted to one variable (CMV serostatus). Relative to equally common others, HLA-associated TCR beta chains showed greater clonal expansion in a later analysis.

While unrecorded immune exposures were likely, the donors were nominally healthy when sampled. As for this clone: Antigen specificity is unknown.

The clonotype was recovered from a woman aged 18 to 35 in good health and CMV-seropositive. V usage is TRBV27 and J usage is TRBJ2-7; maybe TRBD1 (6 bases). Sequencing was done on a sample of PBMCs. CDR3 nucleotide sequence: TGTGCCAGCAGTTTCTCAGGGGCGTTGAGGTTCTACGAGCAGTACTTC. Its protein product is CASSFSGALRFYEQYF.